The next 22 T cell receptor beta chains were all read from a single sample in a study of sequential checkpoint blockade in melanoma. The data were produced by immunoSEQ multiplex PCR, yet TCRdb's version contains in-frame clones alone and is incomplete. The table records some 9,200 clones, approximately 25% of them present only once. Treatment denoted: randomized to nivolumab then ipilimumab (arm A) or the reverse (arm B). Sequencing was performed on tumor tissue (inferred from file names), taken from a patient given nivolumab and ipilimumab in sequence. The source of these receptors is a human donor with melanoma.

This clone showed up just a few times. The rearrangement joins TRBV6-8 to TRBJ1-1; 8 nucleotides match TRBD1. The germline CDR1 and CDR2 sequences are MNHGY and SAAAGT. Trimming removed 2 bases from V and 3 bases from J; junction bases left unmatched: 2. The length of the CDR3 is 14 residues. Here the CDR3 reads CASSYPGGHTEAFF. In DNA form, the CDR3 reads TGTGCCAGCAGTTACCCAGGGGGCCACACTGAAGCTTTCTTT.

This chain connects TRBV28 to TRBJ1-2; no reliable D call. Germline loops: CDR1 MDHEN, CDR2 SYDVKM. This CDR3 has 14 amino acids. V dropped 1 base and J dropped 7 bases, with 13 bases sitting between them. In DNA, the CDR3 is TGTGCCAGCAGTTTATTAGCAGGTGGTGGTGGCTACACCTTC. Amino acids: CASSLLAGGGGYTF.

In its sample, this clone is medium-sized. The CDR3 reads CASSIQKVPGPPRGQTQYF. CDR3 DNA sequence: TGTGCCAGTAGTATTCAAAAAGTCCCGGGACCGCCACGCGGTCAAACGCAGTATTTT. V and J are TRBV19 and TRBJ2-3, with D perhaps matching TRBD1 or TRBD2 (5 bases each). Germline lookup yields CDR1 LNHDA and CDR2 SQIVND (reference sequence). V dropped 3 bases and J dropped 9 bases, with 31 bases sitting between them. The CDR3 has 19 amino acids.

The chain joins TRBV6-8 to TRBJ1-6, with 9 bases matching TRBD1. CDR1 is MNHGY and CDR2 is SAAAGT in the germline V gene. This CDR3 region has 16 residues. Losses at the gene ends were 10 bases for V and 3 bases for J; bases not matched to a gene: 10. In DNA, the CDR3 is TGTGCCACTTCGGGACAGGGAACGAACTATAATTCACCCCTCCACTTT. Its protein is CATSGQGTNYNSPLHF.

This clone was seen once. The CDR3 protein is CASSLSYEQYF. Written as DNA, the CDR3 is TGTGCCAGCAGTTTATCCTACGAGCAGTACTTC. The chain carries TRBV14 and TRBJ2-7, with D hard to call. CDR1 is SGHDN and CDR2 is FVKESK in the germline V gene. Deletions cut 6 bases from V and 1 base from J, with 4 bases between. The CDR3 is 11 residues long. The full variable domain, completed using reference TRBV14 and TRBJ2-7, is EAGVTQFPSHSVIEKGQTVTLRCDPISGHDNLYWYRRVMGKEIKFLLHFVKESKQDESGMPNNRFLAERTGGTYSTLKVQPAELEDSGVYFCASSLSYEQYFGPGTRLTVT.

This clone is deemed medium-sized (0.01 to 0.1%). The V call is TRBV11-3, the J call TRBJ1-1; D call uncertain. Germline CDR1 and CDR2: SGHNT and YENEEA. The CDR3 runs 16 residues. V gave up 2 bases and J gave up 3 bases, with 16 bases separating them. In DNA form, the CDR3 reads TGTGCCAGCAGCTTAACTATCGGGAGACGGCACACTGAAGCTTTCTTT. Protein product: CASSLTIGRRHTEAFF.

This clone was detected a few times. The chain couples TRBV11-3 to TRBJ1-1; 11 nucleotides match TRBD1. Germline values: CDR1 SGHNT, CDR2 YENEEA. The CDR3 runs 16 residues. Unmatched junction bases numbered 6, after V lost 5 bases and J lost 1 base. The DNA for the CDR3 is TGTGCCAGCAGCGTGGACAGGGGGCAACCGAACACTGAAGCTTTCTTT. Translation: CASSVDRGQPNTEAFF. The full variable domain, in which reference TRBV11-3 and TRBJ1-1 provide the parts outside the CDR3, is EAGVVQSPRYKIIEKKQPVAFWCNPISGHNTLYWYLQNLGQGPELLIRYENEEAVDDSQLPKDRFSAERLKGVDSTLKIQPAELGDSAVYLCASSVDRGQPNTEAFFGQGTRLTVV.

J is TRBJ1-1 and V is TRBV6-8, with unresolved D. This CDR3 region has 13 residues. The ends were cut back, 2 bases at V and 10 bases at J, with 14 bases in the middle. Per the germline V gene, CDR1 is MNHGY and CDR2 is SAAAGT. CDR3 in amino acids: CASSYQSEGVAFF. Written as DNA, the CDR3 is TGTGCCAGCAGTTACCAATCGGAGGGAGTAGCTTTCTTT.

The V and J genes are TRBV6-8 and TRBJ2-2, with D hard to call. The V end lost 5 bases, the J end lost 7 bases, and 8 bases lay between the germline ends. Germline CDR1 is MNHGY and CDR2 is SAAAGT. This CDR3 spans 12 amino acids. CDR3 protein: CASSAHNGELFF. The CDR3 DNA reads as TGTGCCAGCAGTGCACATAACGGGGAGCTGTTTTTT.

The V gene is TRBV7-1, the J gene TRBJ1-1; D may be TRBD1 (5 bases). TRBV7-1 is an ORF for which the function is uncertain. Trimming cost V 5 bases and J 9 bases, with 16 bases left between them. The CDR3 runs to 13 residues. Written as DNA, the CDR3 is TGTGCCAGCAGCCGTCGAGGGGAGGGCCAAGCTTTCTTT. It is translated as CASSRRGEGQAFF.

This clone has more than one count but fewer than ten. The CDR3 is CASSPNTSGNTIYF. CDR3 DNA sequence: TGTGCCAGCTCTCCTAACACCTCTGGAAACACCATATATTTT. The rearrangement joins TRBV18 to TRBJ1-3; D remains unclear. This CDR3 is 14 amino acids long. V was pared by 6 bases and J by 0 bases, with 9 bases between. Germline CDR1 and CDR2: KGHSH and LQKENI.

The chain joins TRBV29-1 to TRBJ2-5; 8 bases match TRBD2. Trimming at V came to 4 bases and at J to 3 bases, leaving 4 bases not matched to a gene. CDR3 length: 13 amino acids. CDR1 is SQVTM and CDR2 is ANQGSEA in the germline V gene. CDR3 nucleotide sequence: TGCAGCGTTGTAGCGGGGATAGAAGAGACCCAGTACTTC. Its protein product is CSVVAGIEETQYF.

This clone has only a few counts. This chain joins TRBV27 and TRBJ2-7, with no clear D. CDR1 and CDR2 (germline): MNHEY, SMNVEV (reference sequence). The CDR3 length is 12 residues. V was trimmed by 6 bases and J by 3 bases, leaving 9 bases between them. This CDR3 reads CASSPDGYEQYF. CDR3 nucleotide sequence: TGTGCCAGCAGCCCGGACGGCTACGAGCAGTACTTC.

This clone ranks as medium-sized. The CDR3 DNA is TGTGCCAGCAGCCAAGTGTCAGGGCCCACAGATACGCAGTATTTT. As protein: CASSQVSGPTDTQYF. The chain recombines TRBV11-3 with TRBJ2-3, with a possible D match to TRBD1 (5 bases). Germline V gene data show CDR1 as SGHNT and CDR2 as YENEEA. Trimming pared 5 bases from V and 2 bases from J, leaving 14 bases between. The CDR3 spans 15 residues.

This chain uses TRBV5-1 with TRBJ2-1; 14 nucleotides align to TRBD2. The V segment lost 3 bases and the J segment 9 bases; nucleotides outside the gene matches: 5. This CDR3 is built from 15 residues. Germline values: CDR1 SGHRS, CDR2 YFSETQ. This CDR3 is CASSWGLAGVVEQFF. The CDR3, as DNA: TGCGCCAGCAGCTGGGGACTAGCGGGGGTGGTTGAGCAGTTCTTC.

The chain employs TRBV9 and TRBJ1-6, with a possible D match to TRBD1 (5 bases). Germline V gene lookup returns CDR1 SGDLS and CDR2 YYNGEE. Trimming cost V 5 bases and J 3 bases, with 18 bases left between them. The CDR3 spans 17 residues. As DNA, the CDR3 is TGTGCCAGCAGTGAACTTCCCCCAGGGAACTATAATTCACCCCTCCACTTT. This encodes CASSELPPGNYNSPLHF.

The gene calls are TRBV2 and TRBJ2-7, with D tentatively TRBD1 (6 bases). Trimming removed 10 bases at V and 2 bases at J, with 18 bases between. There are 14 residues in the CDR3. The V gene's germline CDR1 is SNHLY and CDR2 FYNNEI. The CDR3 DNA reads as TGTGCCACTTCGCCGGGACGGGACACCTACGAGCAGTACTTC. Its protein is CATSPGRDTYEQYF.

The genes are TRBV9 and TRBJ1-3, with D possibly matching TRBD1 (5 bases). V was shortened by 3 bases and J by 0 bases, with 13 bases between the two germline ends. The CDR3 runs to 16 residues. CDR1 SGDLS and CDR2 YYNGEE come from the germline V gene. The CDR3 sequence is CASSGGSGDSGNTIYF. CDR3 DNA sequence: TGTGCCAGCAGCGGAGGGTCGGGGGACTCTGGAAACACCATATATTTT.

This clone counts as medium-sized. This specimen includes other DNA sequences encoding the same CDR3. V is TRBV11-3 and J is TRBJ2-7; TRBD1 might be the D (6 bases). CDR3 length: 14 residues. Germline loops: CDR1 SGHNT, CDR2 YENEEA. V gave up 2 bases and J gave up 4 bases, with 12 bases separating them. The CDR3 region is CASSLRGRGYEQYF. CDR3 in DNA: TGTGCCAGCAGCTTAAGGGGCAGGGGATACGAGCAGTACTTC.

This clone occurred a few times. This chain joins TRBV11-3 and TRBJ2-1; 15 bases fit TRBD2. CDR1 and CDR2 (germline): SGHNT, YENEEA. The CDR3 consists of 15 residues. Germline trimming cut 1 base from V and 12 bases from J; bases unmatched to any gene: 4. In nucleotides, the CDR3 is TGTGCCAGCAGCTTAGGTGGACTAGCGGGGGGGCGGCAGTTCTTC. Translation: CASSLGGLAGGRQFF. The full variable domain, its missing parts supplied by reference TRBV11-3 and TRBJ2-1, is EAGVVQSPRYKIIEKKQPVAFWCNPISGHNTLYWYLQNLGQGPELLIRYENEEAVDDSQLPKDRFSAERLKGVDSTLKIQPAELGDSAVYLCASSLGGLAGGRQFFGPGTRLTVL.

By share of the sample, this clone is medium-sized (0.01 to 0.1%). The CDR3 sequence is CASSSVGHEQYF. The CDR3 bases are TGTGCCAGCAGTTCCGTGGGCCACGAGCAGTACTTC. This sequence joins TRBV28 and TRBJ2-7, with D uncertain. The CDR3 runs to 12 residues. Germline CDR1 MDHEN, CDR2 SYDVKM. The germline V and J ends were trimmed by 4 bases and 5 bases, with 9 bases remaining between them.

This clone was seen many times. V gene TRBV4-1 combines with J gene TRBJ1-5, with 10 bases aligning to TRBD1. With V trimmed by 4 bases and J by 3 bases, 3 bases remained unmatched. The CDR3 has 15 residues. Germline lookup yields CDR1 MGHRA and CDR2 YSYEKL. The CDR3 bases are TGCGCCAGCAGCCTCGGACAGGGGGACAATCAGCCCCAGCATTTT. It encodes CASSLGQGDNQPQHF.